What follows describes a single T cell receptor beta chain. Its target is not known. Sequence at one end of the junction differs from germline and may be a read error. This entry is derived from a study of tumor and adjacent non-tumor tissue in lung cancer. Broader study findings: Tumor TCR diversity, when higher, was linked to shorter survival. In normal lung, the top 100 clones were significantly more dominant than in tumor.

CDR1 and CDR2 from the germline V gene are DFQATT and SNEGSKA (reference sequence). There are 15 residues in the CDR3. Three rounds of nested PCR, following a modified ARM-PCR protocol, produced the TCRbeta library. TCRdb called the multiplex PCR reads again in MiXCR, with one record for every CDR3 protein. The sample has about 70,000 distinct CDR3 sequences, 55% to 85% seen once. The template was RNA from unsorted bulk tissue. The chain joins TRBV20-1 to TRBJ2-2; maybe TRBD2 (5 bases). The specimen sequenced was lung tumor tissue. This clonotype was obtained from a man aged 60-69 years with non-small cell lung cancer. Written as DNA, the CDR3 is TGCAGTGCTAGGGGATGGTCGCGGAATACCGGGGAGCTGTTATTT. This sequence encodes CSARGWSRNTGELLF.